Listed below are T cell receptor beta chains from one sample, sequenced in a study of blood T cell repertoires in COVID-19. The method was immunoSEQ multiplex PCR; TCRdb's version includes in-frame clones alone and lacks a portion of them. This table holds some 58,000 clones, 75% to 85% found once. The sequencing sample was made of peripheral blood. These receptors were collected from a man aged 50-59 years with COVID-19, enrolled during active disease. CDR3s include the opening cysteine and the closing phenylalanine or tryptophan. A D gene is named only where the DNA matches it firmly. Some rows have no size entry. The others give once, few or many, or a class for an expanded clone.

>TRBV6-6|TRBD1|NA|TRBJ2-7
TGTGCCAGCAGTTACTATGGGACAGGGGTGAACGCCGAGCAGTACTTC
CASSYYGTGVNAEQYF
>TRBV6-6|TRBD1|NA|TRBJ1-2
TGTGCCAGCAGTCCGGGACAGACTAACTATGGCTACACCTTC
CASSPGQTNYGYTF
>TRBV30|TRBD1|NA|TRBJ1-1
TGTGCCTGTAAGACAGGGGAGGACACTGAAGCTTTCTTT
CACKTGEDTEAFF
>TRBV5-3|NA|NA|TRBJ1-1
TGTGCCAGAAGCTTAGCAGGCAACACTGAAGCTTTCTTT
CARSLAGNTEAFF
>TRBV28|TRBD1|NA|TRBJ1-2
TGTGCCAGCAGTTCAACAGGGGGCGCATGGTATGGCTACACCTTC
CASSSTGGAWYGYTF
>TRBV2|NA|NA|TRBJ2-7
TGTGCCAGCTCAGGTTCCGGCTACGAGCAGTACTTC
CASSGSGYEQYF
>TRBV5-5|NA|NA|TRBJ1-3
TGTGCCAGCAGCTCCCAAAGCTACTCTGGAAACACCATATATTTT
CASSSQSYSGNTIYF
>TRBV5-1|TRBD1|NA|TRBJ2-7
TGCGCCAGCAGCCCTTGGGGACAGGGGCCTTACGAGCAGTACTTC
CASSPWGQGPYEQYF
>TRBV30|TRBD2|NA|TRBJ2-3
TGTGCCTGGAGTGGACTAGCGGGAAACACAGATACGCAGTATTTT
CAWSGLAGNTDTQYF
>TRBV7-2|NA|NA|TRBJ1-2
TGTGCCAGCAGCCCGGGGGTTCGAGTTTCTAACTATGGCTACACCTTC
CASSPGVRVSNYGYTF
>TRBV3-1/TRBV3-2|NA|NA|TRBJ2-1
TGTGCCAGCAGTCTTAGCGTCCGGAGGTGGGAGCAGTTCTTC
CASSLSVRRWEQFF
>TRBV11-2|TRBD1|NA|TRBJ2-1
TGTGCCAGCAGCCTAGGCGAGACGACAGGGTTTACCAATGAGCAGTTCTTC
CASSLGETTGFTNEQFF
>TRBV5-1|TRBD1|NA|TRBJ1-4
TGCGCCAGCAGCCCTTCCGGGACAGGACTGTTTTTT
CASSPSGTGLFF
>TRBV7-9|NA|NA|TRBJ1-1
TGTGCCACCTCCCCGGAAGCTTTCTTT
CATSPEAFF
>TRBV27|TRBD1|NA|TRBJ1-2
TGTGCCAGCAGACAGGGGGCATTAGGCTACACCTTC
CASRQGALGYTF
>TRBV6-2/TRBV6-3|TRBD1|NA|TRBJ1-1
TGTGCCAGCAGTTACAACGAGGACAGGGCCACTGAAGCTTTCTTT
CASSYNEDRATEAFF
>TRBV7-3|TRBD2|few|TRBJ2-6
TGTGCCAGCAGCTTACTCGGGGGAGGGCCTGGGGCCAACGTCCTGACTTTC
CASSLLGGGPGANVLTF